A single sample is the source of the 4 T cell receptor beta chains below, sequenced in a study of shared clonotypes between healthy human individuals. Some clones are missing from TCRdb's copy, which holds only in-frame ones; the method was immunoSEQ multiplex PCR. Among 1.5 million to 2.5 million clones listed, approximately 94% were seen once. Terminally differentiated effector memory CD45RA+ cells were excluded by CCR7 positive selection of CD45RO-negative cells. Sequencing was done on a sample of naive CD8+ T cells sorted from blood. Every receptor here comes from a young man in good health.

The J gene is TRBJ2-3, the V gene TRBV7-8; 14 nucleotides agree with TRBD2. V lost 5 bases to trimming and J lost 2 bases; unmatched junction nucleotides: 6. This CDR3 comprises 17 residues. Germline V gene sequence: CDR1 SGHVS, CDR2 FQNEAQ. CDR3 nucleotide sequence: TGTGCCAGCAGCGCGGGACTAGCGGGGGAGTACACAGATACGCAGTATTTT. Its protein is CASSAGLAGEYTDTQYF.

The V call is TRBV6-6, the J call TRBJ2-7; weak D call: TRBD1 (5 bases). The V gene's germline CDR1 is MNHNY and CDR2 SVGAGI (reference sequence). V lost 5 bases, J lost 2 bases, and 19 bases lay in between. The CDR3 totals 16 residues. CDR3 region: CASSIIQDRGPYEQYF. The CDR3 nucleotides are TGTGCCAGCAGTATAATACAGGACCGAGGACCCTACGAGCAGTACTTC.

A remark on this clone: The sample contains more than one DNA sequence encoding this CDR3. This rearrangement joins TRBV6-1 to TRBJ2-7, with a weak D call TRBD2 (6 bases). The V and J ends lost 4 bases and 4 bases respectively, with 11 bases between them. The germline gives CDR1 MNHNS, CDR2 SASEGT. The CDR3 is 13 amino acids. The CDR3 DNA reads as TGTGCCAGCAGTGTTTGGGGGACTTACGAGCAGTACTTC. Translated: CASSVWGTYEQYF.

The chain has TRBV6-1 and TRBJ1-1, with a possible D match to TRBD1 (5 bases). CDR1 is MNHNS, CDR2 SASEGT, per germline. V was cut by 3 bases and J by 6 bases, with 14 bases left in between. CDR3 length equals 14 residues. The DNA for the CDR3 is TGTGCCAGCAGTGATGGGACGGAAGGGGCTGAAGCTTTCTTT. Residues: CASSDGTEGAEAFF.